The following is a T cell receptor (beta chain) sequence with its context. Its antigen is still unknown. This CDR3 spans 15 amino acids. Germline lookup yields CDR1 SNHLY and CDR2 FYNNEI. Trimming stripped 2 bases from V and 4 bases from J, with 11 bases between. The data stem from a study of vaccination and CD4 T cells after COVID-19. The overall study: There were six male and four female convalescents, and two of them were Hispanic. Control cultures were supplied with a CEFX pool, an HIV-1 Nef pool, or no peptide at all.

Cultured CD4+ T cells had their DNA profiled by the Oncomine TCR Beta short-read assay. From the PCR reads, TCRdb called clonotypes with MiXCR, one entry per CDR3 protein. Seen here are just over 15,000 distinct CDR3 sequences, 35% to 50% observed once, and the top ten hold approximately 5.6%. General study findings and limits: Median roughly 86% of reactive clones detected in convalescent patients emerged only post-vaccination.

The treatment was: roughly 10-day PBMC culture with coronavirus spike peptide pools or control peptides (ViraFEST assay). The rearrangement links TRBV2 to TRBJ2-2, with TRBD1 as a possible D gene (6 bases). The sequenced sample was CD4+ T cells from blood, cultured in vitro, obtained before SARS-CoV-2 vaccination. The sequence derives from a human donor who had recovered from COVID-19. The CDR3 region is CASSETTGRTGELFF. The CDR3 bases are TGTGCCAGCAGTGAAACGACAGGCCGCACCGGGGAGCTGTTTTTT. The full variable domain, its missing parts supplied by reference TRBV2 and TRBJ2-2, is EPEVTQTPSHQVTQMGQEVILRCVPISNHLYFYWYRQILGQKVEFLVSFYNNEISEKSEIFDDQFSVERPDGSNFTLKIRSTKLEDSAMYFCASSETTGRTGELFFGEGSRLTVL.